Listed below are T cell receptor beta chains from one sample, sequenced in a study of blood T cell repertoires in COVID-19. Profiled with immunoSEQ multiplex PCR; TCRdb holds only in-frame clones, not every one. The sample lists 430,000 or so clones, roughly 90% occurring once. The sequencing input was PBMCs or T cells enriched from blood (not recorded which). Receptors originate from a woman aged 35 to 49 who had recovered from COVID-19. Both conserved end residues are part of each CDR3. D genes are given only for firm matches. Clone size is given for some rows only: seen once, a few or many times, or a class if the clone is expanded.

d_call | clone_size | j_call | v_call | cdr3_nt | cdr3_aa
. | . | TRBJ2-5 | TRBV28 | TGTGCCAGCAGAGAGTATGTGGAGACCCAGTACTTC | CASREYVETQYF
TRBD2 | . | TRBJ2-3 | TRBV5-4 | TGTGCCAGCAGCCCGCGCTCGAGACTAGCGGGAGAATCAGATACGCAGTATTTT | CASSPRSRLAGESDTQYF
. | . | TRBJ2-5 | TRBV4-3 | TGCGCCAGCAGCCAAGAGGAGGGCTCGTGGGAGACCCAGTACTTC | CASSQEEGSWETQYF
TRBD1 | few | TRBJ2-6 | TRBV5-1 | TGCGCCACCCCGCCGGGACAGGGACCTGAAGTGGCCAACGTCCTGACTTTC | CATPPGQGPEVANVLTF
TRBD2 | once | TRBJ2-3 | TRBV4-2 | TGTGCCAGCAGCCAAGATTACGCGGAAGGACTAGCGGGTGCGACAGATACGCAGTATTTT | CASSQDYAEGLAGATDTQYF
TRBD2 | . | TRBJ2-1 | TRBV29-1 | TGCAGCGTTGCCTTACTAGCGGGAGTCAATGAGCAGTTCTTC | CSVALLAGVNEQFF
. | . | TRBJ2-7 | TRBV5-8 | TGTGCCAGCAGCTTACCTGAACGGTGGGAGCAGTACTTC | CASSLPERWEQYF
. | once | TRBJ2-1 | TRBV5-4 | TGTGCCAGCAGCTTGTTTGCCGCTAGTGAGCAGTTCTTC | CASSLFAASEQFF
TRBD1 | . | TRBJ1-4 | TRBV11-2 | TGTGCCAGCAGCGCACGGACAGGAACTAATGAAAAACTGTTTTTT | CASSARTGTNEKLFF
. | . | TRBJ1-5 | TRBV20-1 | TGCAGTGCTAGTTACAGAAACAATCAGCCCCAGCATTTT | CSASYRNNQPQHF
TRBD1 | few | TRBJ2-1 | TRBV6-4 | TGTGCCAGCAGTGACTCGGCAGGGGGCTACAATGAGCAGTTCTTC | CASSDSAGGYNEQFF
. | . | TRBJ1-2 | TRBV12-3/TRBV12-4 | TGTGCCAGCTTCTCAGGGCTTGGCTACACCTTC | CASFSGLGYTF
. | . | TRBJ2-1 | TRBV20-1 | TGCAGTGCTAGTGGTAGGGGGGGGTTAGGCGATGAGCAGTTCTTC | CSASGRGGLGDEQFF
. | . | TRBJ2-7 | TRBV24-1 | TGTGCCACCAGTGATATCGGCTACGAGCAGTACTTC | CATSDIGYEQYF
TRBD2 | . | TRBJ2-3 | TRBV7-2 | TGTGCCAGCAGCCTCCAACTAGCGGGAGGGGGTAGGCAAGGTACGCAGTATTTT | CASSLQLAGGGRQGTQYF
. | . | TRBJ1-1 | TRBV11-2 | TGTGCCAGCGGCTCGTACACTGAAGCTTTCTTT | CASGSYTEAFF
. | . | TRBJ2-4 | TRBV10-3 | TGTGCCATCAGTGAGGGGGGGACGCCCCTAGCCAAAAACATTCAGTACTTC | CAISEGGTPLAKNIQYF